A selection of T cell receptor beta chains follows, all from one sample in a study of monozygotic twins with inflammatory bowel disease. TCRdb reworked the 5' RACE reads into one entry per CDR3 protein, no DNA. Its clone listing holds about 110,000 distinct CDR3 sequences. Sequences were obtained from blood. Receptors were obtained from a human donor with ulcerative colitis or Crohn's disease, or a healthy co-twin of an affected twin (not recorded which). CDR3s include the opening cysteine and the closing phenylalanine or tryptophan.

>14|TRBJ2-1|TRBV11-2
CASSLAGTYNEQFF
>14|TRBJ2-5|TRBV5-6
CASSLERLQETQYF
>15|TRBJ2-1|TRBV20-1
CSATRPGQGANEQFF
>13|TRBJ1-4|TRBV3-1
CASSQKGLGVLFF
>15|TRBJ1-4|TRBV4-1
CASSQDGLQFEKLFF
>15|TRBJ2-1|TRBV5-4
CASSPEWGLYNEQFF
>16|TRBJ1-1|TRBV5-4
CASSLWVGTASTEAFF
>11|TRBJ1-4|TRBV2
CASLGEEKLFF
>15|TRBJ1-5|TRBV5-1
CASSTGDPLNQPQHF
>13|TRBJ1-1|TRBV3-1
CASSPDNLAEAFF
>16|TRBJ2-1|TRBV4-3
CASSQDALAGPGEQFF
>15|TRBJ2-5|TRBV7-8
CASSLALSGGETQYF
>15|TRBJ2-1|TRBV20-1
CSAKIAGLSYNEQFF
>15|TRBJ1-4|TRBV7-2
CASSPRGTDNEKLFF
>13|TRBJ2-1|TRBV7-8
CASSLVSVNEQFF
>16|TRBJ1-3|TRBV5-1
CASSLDGRLSGNTIYF
>13|TRBJ2-3|TRBV3-1
CASSQDRTGRKYF
>13|TRBJ1-4|TRBV20-1
CSARDSLNEKLFF
>15|TRBJ2-2|TRBV6-5
CASSYVTSPTGELFF
>12|TRBJ1-2|TRBV30
CAWSGGNYGYTF
>15|TRBJ1-4|TRBV7-9
CASSLGGQVGEKLFF
>17|TRBJ2-3|TRBV5-1
CASSSWASGTGADTQYF
>15|TRBJ2-7|TRBV7-8
CASSLGQGATYEQYF
>14|TRBJ2-5|TRBV28
CASSPGDSQETQYF
>15|TRBJ2-1|TRBV5-1
CASNNEGEAYNEQFF
>16|TRBJ2-1|TRBV11-2
CASSLGTSGRDNEQFF
>15|TRBJ2-3|TRBV6-1
CASRKGGGMADTQYF
>17|TRBJ1-5|TRBV28
CASSLLFVRRGNQPQHF
>15|TRBJ1-2|TRBV18
CASSPYLDRAYGYTF
>14|TRBJ1-5|TRBV29-1
CSVDTGGSNQPQHF
>13|TRBJ1-1|TRBV20-1
CSARDHGSTEAFF
>14|TRBJ2-7|TRBV12-5
CASGGGRATVEQYF
>15|TRBJ1-4|TRBV29-1
CSVEGRQGYDEKLFF
>13|TRBJ2-3|TRBV6-1
CASSGDPTDTQYF